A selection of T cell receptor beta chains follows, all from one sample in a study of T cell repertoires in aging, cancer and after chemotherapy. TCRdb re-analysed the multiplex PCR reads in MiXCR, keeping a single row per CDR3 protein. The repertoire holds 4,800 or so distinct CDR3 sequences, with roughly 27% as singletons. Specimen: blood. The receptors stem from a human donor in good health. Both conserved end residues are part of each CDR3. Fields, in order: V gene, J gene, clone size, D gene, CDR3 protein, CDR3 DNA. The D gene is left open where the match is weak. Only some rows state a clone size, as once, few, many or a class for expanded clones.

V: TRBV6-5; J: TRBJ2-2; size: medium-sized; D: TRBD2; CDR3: CASSPGTTNTGELFF; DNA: TGTGCCAGCAGCCCCGGGACTACGAACACCGGGGAGCTGTTTTTT
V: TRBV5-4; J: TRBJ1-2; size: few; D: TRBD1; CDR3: CASSQDSGGVGNGYTF; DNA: TGTGCCAGCAGCCAAGATTCAGGGGGCGTAGGAAATGGCTACACCTTC
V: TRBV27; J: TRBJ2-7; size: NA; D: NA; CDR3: CASSLLGPAYEQYF; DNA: TGTGCCAGCAGTTTACTGGGGCCGGCCTACGAGCAGTACTTC
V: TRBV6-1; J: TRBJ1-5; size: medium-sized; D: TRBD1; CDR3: CASSGDRGQTQPQHF; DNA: TGTGCCAGCAGCGGAGACAGGGGGCAAACACAGCCCCAGCATTTT
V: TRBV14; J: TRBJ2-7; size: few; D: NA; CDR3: CASSRNNYEQYF; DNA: TGTGCCAGCAGCCGCAACAACTACGAGCAGTACTTC
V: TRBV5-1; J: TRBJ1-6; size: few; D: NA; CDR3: CASSLWGMAVNSPLHF; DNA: TGCGCCAGCAGCTTGTGGGGGATGGCGGTTAATTCACCCCTCCACTTT
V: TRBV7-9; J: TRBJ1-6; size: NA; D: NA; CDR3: CASSPGSSPLHF; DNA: TGTGCCAGCAGTCCGGGGAGTTCACCCCTCCACTTT
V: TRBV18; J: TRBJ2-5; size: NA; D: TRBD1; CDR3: CASSPPKTGLKETQYF; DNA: TGTGCCAGCTCACCACCAAAGACAGGGTTGAAAGAGACCCAGTACTTC
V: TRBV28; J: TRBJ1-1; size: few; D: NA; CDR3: CASSLNGMRSNTEAFF; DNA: TGTGCCAGCAGTTTAAATGGAATGCGTTCGAACACTGAAGCTTTCTTT
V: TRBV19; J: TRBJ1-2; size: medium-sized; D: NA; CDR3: CASNLRGDGYTF; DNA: TGTGCCAGTAACCTGAGGGGTGATGGCTACACCTTC
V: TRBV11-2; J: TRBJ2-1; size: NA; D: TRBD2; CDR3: CASQVAGGPVEQFF; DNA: TGTGCCAGCCAGGTGGCGGGGGGGCCTGTGGAGCAGTTCTTC
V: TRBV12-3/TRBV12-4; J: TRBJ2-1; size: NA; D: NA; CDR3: CASSLVGGTRSYEQFF; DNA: TGTGCCAGCAGTTTAGTCGGCGGGACCCGCTCGTATGAGCAGTTCTTC
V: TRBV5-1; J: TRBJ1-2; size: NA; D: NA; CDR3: CASSSEGGDHYTF; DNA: TGCGCCAGCAGCTCCGAGGGAGGGGATCACTACACCTTC
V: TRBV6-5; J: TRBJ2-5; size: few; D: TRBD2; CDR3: CASSYSIGTSEGETQYF; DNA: TGTGCCAGCAGTTACTCTATTGGGACTAGCGAAGGAGAGACCCAGTACTTC
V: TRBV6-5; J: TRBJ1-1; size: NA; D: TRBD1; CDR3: CASSYDPGGTEAFF; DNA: TGTGCCAGCAGTTACGATCCAGGGGGCACTGAAGCTTTCTTT
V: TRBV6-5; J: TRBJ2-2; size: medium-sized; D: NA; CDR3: CASRRTSTGELFF; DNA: TGTGCCAGCAGACGGACAAGCACCGGGGAGCTGTTTTTT
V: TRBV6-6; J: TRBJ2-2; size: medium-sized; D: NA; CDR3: CASSYAGELFF; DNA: TGTGCCAGCAGTTACGCCGGGGAGCTGTTTTTT
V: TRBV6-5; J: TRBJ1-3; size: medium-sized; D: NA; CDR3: CASRPPTISGNTIYF; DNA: TGTGCCAGCAGACCCCCGACAATCTCTGGAAACACCATATATTTT
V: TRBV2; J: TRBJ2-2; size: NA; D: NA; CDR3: CATAGPNTGELFF; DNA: TGTGCCACCGCGGGACCGAACACCGGGGAGCTGTTTTTT
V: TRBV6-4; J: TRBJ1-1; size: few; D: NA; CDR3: CASRSDNNEAFF; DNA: TGTGCCAGCAGATCAGACAATAATGAAGCTTTCTTT
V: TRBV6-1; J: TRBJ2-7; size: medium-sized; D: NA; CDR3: CASRRAANYEQYF; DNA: TGTGCCAGTAGGAGGGCTGCAAACTACGAGCAGTACTTC
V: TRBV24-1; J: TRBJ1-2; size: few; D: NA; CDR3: CATQETGGYGYTF; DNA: TGTGCCACTCAAGAGACAGGCGGCTATGGCTACACCTTC
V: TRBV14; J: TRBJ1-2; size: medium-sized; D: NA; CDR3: CASSHGTGSRGYTF; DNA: TGTGCCAGCAGCCATGGGACCGGGTCAAGGGGCTACACCTTC
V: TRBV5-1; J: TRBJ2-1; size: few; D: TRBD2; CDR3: CASSLAGGSMADEQFF; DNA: TGCGCCAGCAGCTTGGCCGGGGGGTCGATGGCAGATGAGCAGTTCTTC
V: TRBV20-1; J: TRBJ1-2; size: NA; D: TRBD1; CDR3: CSARGQGRGGYTF; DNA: TGCAGTGCTAGAGGACAGGGGCGGGGTGGCTACACCTTC
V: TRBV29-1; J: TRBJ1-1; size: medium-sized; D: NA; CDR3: CSAALGGTEAFF; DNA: TGCAGCGCCGCCCTGGGGGGTACTGAAGCTTTCTTT